This TCR beta chain was documented in a study of beta chain features in type 1 diabetes. Since all of the isolated RNA was reverse transcribed, expressed TCRB transcripts were what got sequenced. Only in-frame clones appear in the TCRdb table, and some are missing; sequencing was by immunoSEQ multiplex PCR. The table lists around 300,000 clones, 14% of them singletons. CD4+ naive, central memory, regulatory and stem cell-like memory subsets were isolated by sorting on CD45RO/CCR7/CD25/CD127/CD95/CD27. CDR1 is SGHAT, CDR2 FQNNGV, per germline. This CDR3 region has 16 residues. V was clipped by 0 bases and J by 5 bases; unmatched bases: 6.

The receptor comes from a man aged 30-40 years in good health. Sample: central memory CD4+ T cells from blood. This rearrangement joins TRBV11-2 to TRBJ2-7; the match to TRBD2 covers 11 bases. CDR3 protein: CASSLEVASGGNEQYF. CDR3 DNA: TGTGCCAGCAGCTTAGAGGTGGCTAGCGGGGGGAACGAGCAGTACTTC.